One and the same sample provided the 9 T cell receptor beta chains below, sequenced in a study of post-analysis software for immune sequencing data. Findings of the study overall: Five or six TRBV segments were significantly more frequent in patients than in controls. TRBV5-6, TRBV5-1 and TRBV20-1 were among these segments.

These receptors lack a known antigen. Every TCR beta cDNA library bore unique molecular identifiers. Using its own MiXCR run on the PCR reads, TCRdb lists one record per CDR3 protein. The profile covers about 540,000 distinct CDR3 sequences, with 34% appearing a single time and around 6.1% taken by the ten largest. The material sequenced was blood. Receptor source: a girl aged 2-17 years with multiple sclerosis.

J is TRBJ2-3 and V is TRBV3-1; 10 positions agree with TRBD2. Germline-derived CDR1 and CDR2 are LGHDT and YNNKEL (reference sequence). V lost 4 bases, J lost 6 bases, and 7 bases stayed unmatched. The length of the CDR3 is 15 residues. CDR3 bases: TGTGCCAGCAGCCCCTACGGACTAGCGGAGGATACGCAGTATTTT. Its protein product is CASSPYGLAEDTQYF.

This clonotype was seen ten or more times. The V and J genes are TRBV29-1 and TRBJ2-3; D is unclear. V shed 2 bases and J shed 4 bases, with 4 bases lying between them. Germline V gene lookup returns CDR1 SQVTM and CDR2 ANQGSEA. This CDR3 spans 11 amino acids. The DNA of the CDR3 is TGCAGCGTTGAAAACTCAGATACGCAGTATTTT. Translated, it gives CSVENSDTQYF.

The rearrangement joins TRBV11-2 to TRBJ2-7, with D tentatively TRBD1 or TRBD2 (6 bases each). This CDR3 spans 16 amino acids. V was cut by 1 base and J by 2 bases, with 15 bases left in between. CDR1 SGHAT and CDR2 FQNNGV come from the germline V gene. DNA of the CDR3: TGTGCCAGCAGCTTAGTCTCCGGGGGCTCTCCCTACGAGCAGTACTTC. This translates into CASSLVSGGSPYEQYF.

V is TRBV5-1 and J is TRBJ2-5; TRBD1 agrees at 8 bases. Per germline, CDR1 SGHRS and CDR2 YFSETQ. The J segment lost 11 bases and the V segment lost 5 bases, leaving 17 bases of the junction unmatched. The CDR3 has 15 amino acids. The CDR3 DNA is TGCGCCAGCAGACTGGAGGCCAGGGGGCTCCGGGAGCAGTACTTC. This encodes CASRLEARGLREQYF. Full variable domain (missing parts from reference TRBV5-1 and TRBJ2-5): KAGVTQTPRYLIKTRGQQVTLSCSPISGHRSVSWYQQTPGQGLQFLFEYFSETQRNKGNFPGRFSGRQFSNSRSEMNVSTLELGDSALYLCASRLEARGLREQYFGPGTRLLVL.

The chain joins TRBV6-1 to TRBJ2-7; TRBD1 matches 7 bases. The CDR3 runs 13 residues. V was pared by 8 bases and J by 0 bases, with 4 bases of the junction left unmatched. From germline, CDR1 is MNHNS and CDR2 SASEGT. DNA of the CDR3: TGTGCCAGCGAAGGACAGGACTCCTACGAGCAGTACTTC. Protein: CASEGQDSYEQYF.

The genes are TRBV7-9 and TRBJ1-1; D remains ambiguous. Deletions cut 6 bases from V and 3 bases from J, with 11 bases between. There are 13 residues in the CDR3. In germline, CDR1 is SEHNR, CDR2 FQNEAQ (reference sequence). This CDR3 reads CASSGIGDTEAFF. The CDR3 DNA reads TGTGCCAGCAGTGGGATCGGGGACACTGAAGCTTTCTTT.

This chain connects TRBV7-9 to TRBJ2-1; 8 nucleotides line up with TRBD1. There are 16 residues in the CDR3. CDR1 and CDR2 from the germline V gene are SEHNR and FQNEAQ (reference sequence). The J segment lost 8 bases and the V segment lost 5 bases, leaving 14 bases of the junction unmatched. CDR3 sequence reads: CASSPDGQGANYEQFF. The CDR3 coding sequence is TGTGCCAGCAGCCCAGATGGGCAGGGGGCCAACTATGAGCAGTTCTTC.

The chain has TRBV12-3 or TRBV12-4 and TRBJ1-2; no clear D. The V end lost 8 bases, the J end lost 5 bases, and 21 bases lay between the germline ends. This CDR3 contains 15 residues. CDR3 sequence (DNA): TGTGCCAGCCAGAGAACGACGGGAGGTACATATGGCTACACCTTC. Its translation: CASQRTTGGTYGYTF.

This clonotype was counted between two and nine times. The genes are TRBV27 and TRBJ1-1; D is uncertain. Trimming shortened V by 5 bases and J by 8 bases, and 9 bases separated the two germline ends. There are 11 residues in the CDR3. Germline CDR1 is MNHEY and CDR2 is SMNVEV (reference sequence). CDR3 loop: CASSAYGEAFF. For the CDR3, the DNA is TGTGCCAGCAGTGCCTACGGGGAAGCTTTCTTT.